Listed here are 19 T cell receptor beta chains from one sample, sequenced in a study of technical replicates of blood from a few donors. Libraries were prepared by immunoSEQ multiplex PCR; TCRdb keeps only in-frame clonotypes and omits some of them. The sample yields more than 70,000 clones, just over 95% seen once. Source material: T cells isolated from PBMCs. Receptor source: a human donor in good health.

The chain combines TRBV5-1 with TRBJ2-1, with 10 nucleotides matching TRBD2. After removal of 2 bases from V and 8 bases from J, the junction contained 10 bases not matched to a gene. CDR1 and CDR2 (germline): SGHRS, YFSETQ. The CDR3 loop spans 16 amino acids. The CDR3 DNA is TGCGCCAGCAGCTTCTCTAGCGGGAGAGACGGCGATGAGCAGTTCTTC. Its protein is CASSFSSGRDGDEQFF.

V usage is TRBV10-1 and J usage is TRBJ1-1, with 7 bases identical to TRBD1. The CDR3 spans 13 residues. Germline V gives CDR1 WNHNN, CDR2 SYGVQD (reference sequence). Trimming removed 4 bases from V and 8 bases from J; junction bases left unmatched: 7. The CDR3 DNA reads as TGCGCCAGCAGTGTAACCGGGACAGTCGAAGCTTTCTTT. Protein sequence: CASSVTGTVEAFF.

The chain couples TRBV7-3 to TRBJ2-7, with 9 bases matching TRBD2. Trimming cost V 5 bases and J 6 bases; bases outside gene matches: 8. From germline, CDR1 is SGHTA and CDR2 FQGTGA. The CDR3 totals 14 residues. CDR3 nucleotides: TGTGCCAGCAGCCAATACGGGACTAGCCGCGAGCAGTACTTC. This codes for CASSQYGTSREQYF. Supplemented by reference TRBV7-3 and TRBJ2-7, the full variable domain reads GAGVSQTPSNKVTEKGKYVELRCDPISGHTALYWYRQSLGQGPEFLIYFQGTGAADDSGLPNDRFFAVRPEGSVSTLKIQRTERGDSAVYLCASSQYGTSREQYFGPGTRLTVT.

The CDR3 is CASSFGRSGNTIYF. The DNA of the CDR3 is TGTGCCAGTAGTTTCGGTCGCTCTGGAAACACCATATATTTT. The rearrangement links TRBV19 to TRBJ1-3; no clear D gene. The CDR3 is 14 residues long. Germline values: CDR1 LNHDA, CDR2 SQIVND (reference sequence). Trimming left V 5 bases short and J 0 bases short, with 8 bases between.

The V gene is TRBV18, the J gene TRBJ2-7; D is unclear. CDR3 length: 13 residues. CDR1 and CDR2 from the germline V gene are KGHSH and LQKENI. Between the trimmed V and J ends, which lost 2 bases and 2 bases, there was a span of 7 bases. The CDR3 nucleotides read TGTGCCAGCTCACCAGATGGCCCCTACGAGCAGTACTTC. Encoded protein: CASSPDGPYEQYF. Supplemented by reference TRBV18 and TRBJ2-7, the full variable domain reads NAGVMQNPRHLVRRRGQEARLRCSPMKGHSHVYWYRQLPEEGLKFMVYLQKENIIDESGMPKERFSAEFPKEGPSILRIQQVVRGDSAAYFCASSPDGPYEQYFGPGTRLTVT.

The chain couples TRBV29-1 to TRBJ1-4; 7 nucleotides match TRBD1. The junction had 4 bases not matched to a gene; V was cut back by 2 bases and J by 7 bases. Germline CDR1 and CDR2: SQVTM and ANQGSEA. This CDR3 comprises 13 residues. In nucleotides, the CDR3 is TGCAGCGTTGAAAGACAGGGCGGTGAAAAACTGTTTTTT. Translating it yields CSVERQGGEKLFF.

The chain combines TRBV6-1 with TRBJ1-1, with D hard to call. Germline V gene lookup returns CDR1 MNHNS and CDR2 SASEGT. The CDR3 is 14 residues long. V lost 0 bases and J 8 bases, leaving 13 bases between the germline ends. The CDR3 region is CASSEAGRGSEAFF. CDR3 DNA sequence: TGTGCCAGCAGTGAAGCAGGGCGGGGATCCGAAGCTTTCTTT.

The chain has TRBV5-1 and TRBJ2-7, with TRBD1 as a possible D gene (6 bases). Germline loops: CDR1 SGHRS, CDR2 YFSETQ. This CDR3 region has 15 residues. V was clipped by 0 bases and J by 4 bases, with 14 bases between them. The CDR3 region has the DNA TGCGCCAGCAGCTTGGCCGCGACAGGTGTGTACGAGCAGTACTTC. Translation: CASSLAATGVYEQYF.

In its sample, this clone was seen once. The gene calls are TRBV10-3 and TRBJ2-7; 9 bases map to TRBD1. The germline gives CDR1 ENHRY, CDR2 SYGVKD. Losses at the gene ends were 10 bases for V and 2 bases for J; bases not matched to a gene: 6. The CDR3 totals 13 residues. CDR3 in amino acids: CATRTGETYEQYF. In nucleotides, the CDR3 is TGTGCCACCCGGACAGGGGAGACCTACGAGCAGTACTTC.

The chain employs TRBV6-5 and TRBJ2-7, with D possibly being TRBD1 (6 bases). The CDR3 covers 11 residues. Germline CDR1 MNHEY, CDR2 SVGAGI. Written as DNA, the CDR3 is TGTGAGAGGGCAGGGGAGCACGAGCAGTACTTC. It encodes CERAGEHEQYF.

The chain uses TRBV5-1 and TRBJ2-6, with D unclear. The CDR3 contains 16 residues. The ends were cut back, 0 bases at V and 0 bases at J, with 7 bases in the middle. CDR1 and CDR2 from the germline V gene are SGHRS and YFSETQ. CDR3 region: CASSLGHSSGANVLTF. CDR3 DNA sequence: TGCGCCAGCAGCTTGGGTCACAGCTCTGGGGCCAACGTCCTGACTTTC.

The chain employs TRBV4-1 and TRBJ2-1; possible D gene TRBD2, 6 bases. The CDR3 totals 16 residues. V shed 6 bases and J shed 2 bases, with 17 bases lying between them. CDR1 and CDR2 (germline): MGHRA, YSYEKL. CDR3 coding DNA: TGCGCCAGCAGGTATACCGGGACTGCAACCTACAATGAGCAGTTCTTC. The encoded protein is CASRYTGTATYNEQFF.

CDR3 protein: CASSPMDSLNTEAFF. CDR3 nucleotides: TGTGCCAGTAGTCCGATGGACAGCCTGAACACTGAAGCTTTCTTT. The V call is TRBV19, the J call TRBJ1-1; D perhaps matches TRBD1 (6 bases). Per the germline V gene, CDR1 is LNHDA and CDR2 is SQIVND (reference sequence). Trimming removed 5 bases from V and 0 bases from J, with 13 bases in between. This CDR3 has 15 residues.

CDR3 nucleotides: TGTGCTAGTGGTATACGCCCGGGACAGGGGTCTAACTATGGCTACACCTTC. It translates to CASGIRPGQGSNYGYTF. The chain couples TRBV12-5 to TRBJ1-2; 10 nucleotides agree with TRBD1. Germline trimming cut 5 bases from V and 0 bases from J; bases unmatched to any gene: 9. The V gene's germline CDR1 is LGHNT and CDR2 FRNRAP. This CDR3 is built from 17 residues.

CDR3: CASSPPSAGTYEQYF. The CDR3 DNA follows: TGTGCCAGCTCACCACCGAGTGCGGGAACCTACGAGCAGTACTTC. The chain recombines TRBV18 with TRBJ2-7; maybe TRBD2 (6 bases). CDR3 length equals 15 residues. V shed 0 bases and J shed 2 bases, with 11 bases lying between them. Per the germline V gene, CDR1 is KGHSH and CDR2 is LQKENI. Full variable domain (outside the CDR3, taken from reference TRBV18 and TRBJ2-7): NAGVMQNPRHLVRRRGQEARLRCSPMKGHSHVYWYRQLPEEGLKFMVYLQKENIIDESGMPKERFSAEFPKEGPSILRIQQVVRGDSAAYFCASSPPSAGTYEQYFGPGTRLTVT.

The chain combines TRBV5-8 with TRBJ2-1, with 8 bases lining up with TRBD2. The CDR3 extends over 16 amino acids. V gave up 4 bases and J gave up 0 bases; unmatched junction bases: 6. The germline CDR1 and CDR2 sequences are SGHTS and YDEGEE. The CDR3, as DNA: TGTGCCAGCAGCATGATTAGCGGGGTCTCCTACAATGAGCAGTTCTTC. Translated, it gives CASSMISGVSYNEQFF. Full variable domain (rest looked up from reference TRBV5-8 and TRBJ2-1): EAGVTQSPTHLIKTRGQQATLRCSPISGHTSVYWYQQALGLGLQFLLWYDEGEERNRGNFPPRFSGRQFPNYSSELNVNALELEDSALYLCASSMISGVSYNEQFFGPGTRLTVL.

The chain recombines TRBV10-3 with TRBJ2-1, with D perhaps matching TRBD2 (5 bases). Trimming took 3 bases from V and 8 from J, leaving 14 bases between them. Germline values: CDR1 ENHRY, CDR2 SYGVKD. The CDR3 covers 14 residues. The CDR3 is CAISDSTPADEQFF. For the CDR3, the DNA is TGTGCCATCAGTGACTCCACACCAGCGGATGAGCAGTTCTTC.

The gene calls are TRBV28 and TRBJ1-1; 7 bases are shared with TRBD1. The germline V gene encodes CDR1 MDHEN and CDR2 SYDVKM. The CDR3 consists of 17 residues. The V and J ends lost 6 bases and 2 bases, in that order; junction bases with no gene match: 15. CDR3 region: CASRQTGTEHTNTEAFF. Written as DNA, the CDR3 is TGTGCCAGCAGACAAACCGGGACAGAACACACTAACACTGAAGCTTTCTTT.

The genes are TRBV5-4 and TRBJ1-3; D perhaps matches TRBD1 (5 bases). The V end was cut by 2 bases, the J end by 0 bases, with 12 bases between. Looked up from germline, CDR1 is SGHNT and CDR2 is YYREEE (reference sequence). This CDR3 has 16 amino acids. The CDR3 region is CASSFLTARSGNTIYF. As DNA, the CDR3 is TGTGCCAGCAGCTTCCTGACAGCCCGCTCTGGAAACACCATATATTTT.